This T cell receptor beta chain is drawn from a study of cytotoxic CD8 clonotypes in ibrutinib-treated CLL. Study background: Response sampling came at median roughly 12 months of treatment, ranging roughly 6 to 36 months.

Profiling relied on immunoSEQ multiplex PCR, and the TCRdb table lists in-frame clones only, not all of them. The profile shows around 29,000 clones, roughly 69% of them singletons. V lost 3 bases and J lost 4; bases outside the gene matches: 4. Germline V gene sequence: CDR1 SGHAT, CDR2 FQNNGV. The CDR3 has 15 amino acids. This specimen was PBMCs, taken after 24 months of ibrutinib treatment. V is TRBV11-2 and J is TRBJ2-5; 11 bases are a match to TRBD2. The clonotype originates from a human donor with chronic lymphocytic leukemia. The CDR3 DNA reads as TGTGCCAGCAGCTTGGTAGCGGGGGGGGGAGAGACCCAGTACTTC. Protein product: CASSLVAGGGETQYF.